The entry below describes one T cell receptor (beta chain). Its antigen remains unknown. An end of the junction does not agree with germline; a read error may underlie this. Germline assignment: CDR1 MNHEY and CDR2 SMNVEV (reference sequence). The CDR3 is 14 residues long. This sample is part of a study of OX40 agonist ivuxolimab in advanced cancers. Study-level background: Patients were dosed with the agonistic anti-OX40 (CD134) antibody ivuxolimab. Study-wide results and limits: Fewer expanded clones were found on average in CD4+ than in CD8+ T cells. Still undetermined is the antigen specificity of the expanded peripheral T cells. A proportion of nonresponders additionally exhibited low normalized T-cell clonal expansion.

TCRdb's copy holds only in-frame clones and misses some; the assay was immunoSEQ multiplex PCR. The sample holds about 68,000 clones, under 95% seen once. The sequence derives from an adult with an advanced solid tumor such as melanoma, head and neck, liver or kidney cancer. Sequenced here: CD4+ or CD8+ T cells sorted from blood, sampled in a trial of the OX40 agonist ivuxolimab. The J gene is TRBJ2-7, the V gene TRBV27; D is perhaps TRBD2 (6 bases). CDR3 residues: CASSLNRQSSDLHF. Written as DNA, the CDR3 is TGTGCCAGCAGTTTAAATCGCCAGTCTAGCGACCTACACTTC.